The 29 T cell receptor beta chains presented below share a single source sample, sequenced in a study of CD8+ T cells in alopecia areata. Following RNA extraction, reverse transcription yielded cDNA that acted as the sequencing template. Repertoires were generated with immunoSEQ multiplex PCR, while TCRdb's copy carries only in-frame clones and drops some. Of 90,000 to 130,000 clones listed, approximately 60% are singletons. Source material: CD8+ T cells sorted from blood. The receptors come from a human donor in good health.

The V call is TRBV19, the J call TRBJ1-5; a possible D gene is TRBD1 (5 bases). V dropped 3 bases and J dropped 2 bases, with 14 bases sitting between them. The V gene's germline CDR1 is LNHDA and CDR2 SQIVND (reference sequence). CDR3 length equals 16 residues. The CDR3 sequence: CASSMSGYGGNQPQHF. The CDR3 nucleotides read TGTGCCAGTAGTATGTCAGGGTACGGTGGCAATCAGCCCCAGCATTTT.

This clone was seen a few times. The V call is TRBV29-1, the J call TRBJ2-5; 8 nucleotides line up with TRBD2. The CDR3 is 18 amino acids. The V and J ends lost 4 bases and 1 base, in that order; junction bases with no gene match: 17. Germline lookup yields CDR1 SQVTM and CDR2 ANQGSEA. The CDR3 loop reads CSVAVEWGGGPLQETQYF. The CDR3 nucleotides read TGCAGCGTTGCTGTGGAGTGGGGCGGGGGGCCCCTCCAAGAGACCCAGTACTTC.

CDR3 in amino acids: CASSQSGTGDNYGYTF. In DNA, the CDR3 is TGTGCCAGCAGCCAATCGGGGACAGGGGATAACTATGGCTACACCTTC. This chain links TRBV16 with TRBJ1-2, with 10 bases lining up with TRBD1. V lost 0 bases to trimming and J lost 1 base; unmatched junction nucleotides: 2. From germline, CDR1 is KGHSY and CDR2 FQNENV. The CDR3 is made up of 16 amino acids.

This rearrangement joins TRBV29-1 to TRBJ2-5, with 11 bases fitting TRBD2. The CDR3 spans 16 residues. With 0 bases clipped from V and 5 bases from J, the junction kept 8 bases outside the gene matches. CDR1 and CDR2 (germline): SQVTM, ANQGSEA. CDR3 residues: CSVEDPRLAGGETQYF. In DNA form, the CDR3 reads TGCAGCGTTGAAGATCCAAGGCTAGCGGGGGGCGAGACCCAGTACTTC.

V and J are TRBV9 and TRBJ1-1; TRBD1 matches 8 bases. Per germline, CDR1 SGDLS and CDR2 YYNGEE. Trimming at V came to 0 bases and at J to 4 bases, leaving 5 bases not matched to a gene. The CDR3 sequence is 15 residues long. The CDR3 DNA is TGTGCCAGCAGCGTAGGCACAGGGGGAGGCACTGAAGCTTTCTTT. Protein: CASSVGTGGGTEAFF.

The chain recombines TRBV19 with TRBJ2-7; D gene uncertain. V was cut by 2 bases and J by 3 bases, with 8 bases left in between. Germline CDR1 reads LNHDA; CDR2 reads SQIVND (reference sequence). CDR3 size: 13 residues. This CDR3 is CASSITRSYEQYF. The CDR3 DNA reads as TGTGCCAGTAGTATAACCAGAAGCTACGAGCAGTACTTC.

The rearrangement uses TRBV5-1 and TRBJ2-7; no definite D call. The CDR3 runs 14 residues. The germline V gene encodes CDR1 SGHRS and CDR2 YFSETQ. Trimming took 0 bases from V and 4 from J, leaving 11 bases between them. CDR3 sequence (DNA): TGCGCCAGCAGCTTGGTCGGCGGTCCGTACGAGCAGTACTTC. This encodes CASSLVGGPYEQYF.

The V gene is TRBV2, the J gene TRBJ2-1; no clear D gene. The CDR3 runs 14 residues. Trimming took off 5 bases at V and 8 bases at J, with 16 bases between the two ends. CDR1 is SNHLY and CDR2 is FYNNEI in the germline V gene. The CDR3 spells CASSLQEGNYEQFF. The CDR3 DNA reads TGTGCCAGCAGTCTCCAGGAAGGGAATTATGAGCAGTTCTTC.

The V call is TRBV28, the J call TRBJ1-1; D not resolved. Germline loops: CDR1 MDHEN, CDR2 SYDVKM. This CDR3 has 13 amino acids. Trimming removed 2 bases from V and 0 bases from J, with 4 bases in between. The CDR3 sequence: CASSLRLNTEAFF. CDR3 nucleotides: TGTGCCAGCAGTTTAAGACTGAACACTGAAGCTTTCTTT.

Written as DNA, the CDR3 is TGTGCCAGCAGCTTACGGGACAGGGGGCTTCTTGACGAGCAGTACTTC. This translates into CASSLRDRGLLDEQYF. The chain combines TRBV7-9 with TRBJ2-7, with 12 bases matching TRBD1. CDR1 and CDR2 from the germline V gene are SEHNR and FQNEAQ (reference sequence). This CDR3 contains 16 residues. Unmatched junction bases numbered 7, after V lost 2 bases and J lost 5 bases. Drawing the rest from reference TRBV7-9 and TRBJ2-7, the complete variable domain is DTGVSQNPRHKITKRGQNVTFRCDPISEHNRLYWYRQTLGQGPEFLTYFQNEAQLEKSRLLSDRFSAERPKGSFSTLEIQRTEQGDSAMYLCASSLRDRGLLDEQYFGPGTRLTVT.

The genes are TRBV7-9 and TRBJ2-5; D perhaps matches TRBD2 (6 bases). V lost 5 bases to trimming and J lost 0 bases, with 13 bases between them. CDR1 and CDR2 (germline): SEHNR, FQNEAQ (reference sequence). The CDR3 contains 15 residues. This CDR3 is CASSPTGGDQETQYF. CDR3 nucleotides: TGTGCCAGCAGCCCCACTGGAGGGGACCAAGAGACCCAGTACTTC. Together with reference TRBV7-9 and TRBJ2-5, the CDR3 gives the full variable domain: DTGVSQNPRHKITKRGQNVTFRCDPISEHNRLYWYRQTLGQGPEFLTYFQNEAQLEKSRLLSDRFSAERPKGSFSTLEIQRTEQGDSAMYLCASSPTGGDQETQYFGPGTRLLVL.

This chain joins TRBV15 and TRBJ2-3; 10 bases are shared with TRBD2. CDR1 LNHNV and CDR2 YYDKDF come from the germline V gene (reference sequence). The J segment lost 6 bases and the V segment lost 0 bases, leaving 9 bases of the junction unmatched. This CDR3 region has 17 residues. CDR3 nucleotide sequence: TGTGCCACCAGCAGAGATAGAGCGGGGGGGCGCGGGGATACGCAGTATTTT. Protein product: CATSRDRAGGRGDTQYF.

The chain links TRBV5-1 to TRBJ1-2; D gene unclear. CDR3 length: 15 amino acids. From germline, CDR1 is SGHRS and CDR2 YFSETQ. V lost 0 bases and J lost 8, with 17 bases in between. The CDR3 loop reads CASSLDASLAGGYTF. CDR3 in DNA: TGCGCCAGCAGCTTGGACGCCAGTCTCGCGGGGGGCTACACCTTC.

The rearrangement links TRBV14 to TRBJ2-1, with 10 bases lining up with TRBD1. This CDR3 comprises 14 residues. Germline CDR1 and CDR2: SGHDN and FVKESK. With 5 bases clipped from V and 7 bases from J, the junction kept 5 bases outside the gene matches. CDR3 region: CASSKDRGNNEQFF. In DNA, the CDR3 is TGTGCCAGCAGCAAGGACAGGGGGAATAATGAGCAGTTCTTC.

The chain employs TRBV2 and TRBJ1-6; D is unclear. The germline CDR1 and CDR2 sequences are SNHLY and FYNNEI. This CDR3 spans 16 amino acids. V was pared by 3 bases and J by 0 bases, with 9 bases between. The CDR3 region is CASSEEVTSYNSPLHF. The CDR3 coding sequence is TGTGCCAGCAGTGAGGAGGTCACCTCCTATAATTCACCCCTCCACTTT.

Note on this clone: Sequence at one end of the junction differs from germline and may be a read error. The J gene is TRBJ2-1, the V gene TRBV29-1; a weak D match, TRBD1 (6 bases). Germline V gene lookup returns CDR1 SQVTM and CDR2 ANQGSEA. CDR3 size: 13 residues. CDR3 residues: CSVEGGSYNEQFF. The CDR3 nucleotides read TGCAGCGTCGAAGGGGGCTCCTACAATGAGCAGTTCTTC.

The CDR3 spells CASAQGGNEQFF. The CDR3 DNA follows: TGCGCCAGCGCACAGGGGGGCAATGAGCAGTTCTTC. V is TRBV4-1 and J is TRBJ2-1, with 8 nucleotides matching TRBD1. Germline assignment: CDR1 MGHRA and CDR2 YSYEKL. The CDR3 is 12 residues long. With 8 bases clipped from V and 6 bases from J, the junction kept 3 bases outside the gene matches.

The chain combines TRBV30 with TRBJ2-1; D may be TRBD1 (5 bases). The germline CDR1 and CDR2 sequences are GTSNPN and SVGIG (reference sequence). Deletions cut 3 bases from V and 6 bases from J, with 9 bases between. The CDR3 runs 12 residues. The CDR3 coding sequence is TGTGCCTGGAGCCAGGGTGGCAATGAGCAGTTCTTC. Residues: CAWSQGGNEQFF.

Written as DNA, the CDR3 is TGCGCCAGCAGCCTACGGAGCCAGGGGGATTCACCCCTCCACTTT. Its protein product is CASSLRSQGDSPLHF. The rearrangement links TRBV4-3 to TRBJ1-6; 7 nucleotides match TRBD1. The V gene's germline CDR1 is LGHNA and CDR2 YSLEER. V was pared by 4 bases and J by 8 bases, with 8 bases of the junction left unmatched. CDR3 length equals 15 residues.

The V call is TRBV7-2, the J call TRBJ2-7, with D possibly TRBD2 on 7 matching bases. The CDR3 covers 13 residues. The V end was cut by 2 bases, the J end by 3 bases, with 8 bases between. Germline lookup yields CDR1 SGHTA and CDR2 FQGNSA. In nucleotides, the CDR3 is TGTGCCAGCAGCTTAAGGGGGGGCTACGAGCAGTACTTC. Protein sequence: CASSLRGGYEQYF. Looking up the rest from reference TRBV7-2 and TRBJ2-7 gives the full variable domain: GAGVSQSPSNKVTEKGKDVELRCDPISGHTALYWYRQSLGQGLEFLIYFQGNSAPDKSGLPSDRFSAERTGGSVSTLTIQRTQQEDSAVYLCASSLRGGYEQYFGPGTRLTVT.

This chain connects TRBV5-6 to TRBJ2-6; D not certain. V lost 3 bases and J 0 bases, leaving 10 bases between the germline ends. The CDR3 sequence is 16 residues long. Per the germline V gene, CDR1 is SGHDT and CDR2 is YYEEEE. CDR3 bases: TGTGCCAGCAGCTGGGGATTACTCTCTGGGGCCAACGTCCTGACTTTC. Protein sequence: CASSWGLLSGANVLTF.

This chain joins TRBV27 and TRBJ2-7; D is undetermined. The CDR3 is 13 amino acids. CDR1 and CDR2 (germline): MNHEY, SMNVEV (reference sequence). Trimming shortened V by 2 bases and J by 4 bases, and 9 bases separated the two germline ends. CDR3 amino acids: CASSLRSGYEQYF. In DNA form, the CDR3 reads TGTGCCAGCAGTTTACGGTCGGGTTACGAGCAGTACTTC.

J is TRBJ2-7 and V is TRBV5-6; perhaps TRBD2 as D (6 bases). Germline V gene lookup returns CDR1 SGHDT and CDR2 YYEEEE. Between the trimmed V and J ends, which lost 2 bases and 2 bases, there was a span of 11 bases. CDR3 length: 14 amino acids. As DNA, the CDR3 is TGTGCCAGCAGCTTTTCCTGGGGGGCCTACGAGCAGTACTTC. This codes for CASSFSWGAYEQYF.

This rearrangement joins TRBV13 to TRBJ2-7; D is undetermined. The V end lost 0 bases, the J end lost 3 bases, and 9 bases lay between the germline ends. CDR3 length: 14 amino acids. CDR1 PRHDT and CDR2 FYEKMQ come from the germline V gene (reference sequence). The CDR3: CASSLGRANYEQYF. The CDR3 DNA sequence: TGTGCCAGCAGCTTAGGCCGGGCAAACTACGAGCAGTACTTC.

This clone was picked up a small number of times. This CDR3 fails to terminate in the conserved phenylalanine or tryptophan, so it likely reflects a read error. Because the CDR3's place on the DNA is in doubt, the DNA is left out and the CDR3 is given as listed by TCRdb. This chain links TRBV7-9 with TRBJ2-3; the table's TRBD2 call for D was not verified on the DNA. Counting both end residues, the CDR3 totals 14 amino acids. The germline V gene encodes CDR1 SEHNR and CDR2 FQNEAQ (reference sequence). CDR3 region: CASSDIAGVAIMFV.

The chain uses TRBV2 and TRBJ1-4; D perhaps matches TRBD1 (5 bases). V lost 1 base and J 1 base, leaving 7 bases between the germline ends. This CDR3 has 15 residues. CDR1 and CDR2 from the germline V gene are SNHLY and FYNNEI. The CDR3 sequence is CASSEDGGTNEKLFF. CDR3 sequence (DNA): TGTGCCAGCAGTGAAGATGGGGGAACTAATGAAAAACTGTTTTTT. The full variable domain, with the rest looked up from reference TRBV2 and TRBJ1-4, is EPEVTQTPSHQVTQMGQEVILRCVPISNHLYFYWYRQILGQKVEFLVSFYNNEISEKSEIFDDQFSVERPDGSNFTLKIRSTKLEDSAMYFCASSEDGGTNEKLFFGSGTQLSVL.

This clone was seen only a few times. The chain carries TRBV7-2 and TRBJ2-5, with TRBD2 matching 11 bases. Germline V gene lookup returns CDR1 SGHTA and CDR2 FQGNSA. This CDR3 region has 17 residues. V lost 4 bases to trimming and J lost 0 bases; unmatched junction nucleotides: 7. The CDR3 DNA is TGTGCCAGCAGCTCCGTCCCGACTAGCGGGAACCAAGAGACCCAGTACTTC. The encoded protein is CASSSVPTSGNQETQYF. Full variable domain (rest looked up from reference TRBV7-2 and TRBJ2-5): GAGVSQSPSNKVTEKGKDVELRCDPISGHTALYWYRQSLGQGLEFLIYFQGNSAPDKSGLPSDRFSAERTGGSVSTLTIQRTQQEDSAVYLCASSSVPTSGNQETQYFGPGTRLLVL.

The rearrangement links TRBV6-6 to TRBJ2-5, with TRBD2 matching 7 bases. The germline CDR1 and CDR2 sequences are MNHNY and SVGAGI (reference sequence). The CDR3 extends over 15 amino acids. The junction had 7 bases not matched to a gene; V was cut back by 0 bases and J by 6 bases. In DNA, the CDR3 is TGTGCCAGCAGTTACTCAGCGGGGCCGCCCAAGACCCAGTACTTC. Translated, it gives CASSYSAGPPKTQYF.

V usage is TRBV5-6 and J usage is TRBJ2-4; no reliable D call. The CDR3 has 12 residues. CDR1 is SGHDT and CDR2 is YYEEEE in the germline V gene. Between the trimmed V and J ends, which lost 0 bases and 16 bases, there was a span of 14 bases. CDR3 sequence (DNA): TGTGCCAGCAGCTTGGGGGCCGGCGCCCTATACTTC. Translated, it gives CASSLGAGALYF.